A single T cell receptor (beta chain) is shown here with its context. The antigen is not known. The source of the sample is a study of Graves' ophthalmopathy and Graves' hyperthyroidism. Amplification targeted the TCR beta CDR3 regions, with RNA transcripts as the source material. HTBI primers primed a first-round RT-PCR, and a second-round multiplex PCR followed. From the multiplex PCR reads, TCRdb called clonotypes with MiXCR, one entry per CDR3 protein. The sample lists hundreds of thousands of distinct CDR3 sequences; about 38% were seen once. Study-level points and caveats: Appearing in blood as well were most expanded thyroid clonotypes above 0.001 frequency.

The CDR3 consists of 17 residues. J gave up 7 bases and V 5 bases, and 18 bases lay outside the gene matches. Germline CDR1 SGHTA, CDR2 FQGTGA. Sequenced sample: peripheral blood. This receptor was identified in an adult man with Graves' ophthalmopathy. The rearrangement uses TRBV7-3 and TRBJ1-2; 8 bases are shared with TRBD1. This CDR3 reads CASSEGSGGRGVGGYTF. The CDR3 coding sequence is TGTGCCAGCAGCGAAGGGTCAGGGGGCCGGGGGGTTGGTGGCTACACCTTC.